The T cell receptor beta chain under discussion was sequenced for a study of blood T cell repertoires in COVID-19 (dated by TCRdb to about 2020). About the full investigation: Samples from collaborators originated in the United States, Italy and Spain and spanned both the acute and convalescent phases of COVID-19. A freely available public database, intended as a resource for researchers studying the immune response to SARS-CoV-2, is where the repertoires were released. Samples were obtained from the ongoing ImmuneRACE study (first 160 participants) and from approximately 1,200 subjects provided by 6 global collaborators. The prospective study material was composed of cDNA or gDNA derived from T cells, B-cell-depleted T cells, or PBMCs. Where HLA class I and class II types were available, the types were taken from metadata supplied by the sample provider, not from assay-based typing. Subjects who had been exposed to COVID-19, were actively infected with it, or had recovered from it provided the deeply sampled blood TCRbeta repertoires that made up the dataset. A de-identified subject ID, COVID-19 status, age in years and sex were almost always included in the sample metadata.

The investigation overall reported the following: The amount of clinical and demographic metadata varied by source and participant and was provided uncurated.

One collaborating source in Seattle enrolled patients while the patients were actively infected and followed the patients over time throughout the course of disease. Each collaborating institution followed its own protocols to collect whole blood in K2EDTA tubes. For TCRbeta analysis, collaborators shipped samples as frozen whole blood, isolated PBMCs, or DNA extracted from either of those sample types. Worth noting for this clone: The antigen this receptor binds is unknown. The input lacks base qualities; no much larger clone sits a single base away.

TCRbeta CDR3 regions were amplified from genomic DNA by means of the immunoSEQ Assay, a bias-controlled multiplex PCR. The authors' pipeline ran thus. Within the assay, amplification of reference gene primers was used to estimate how many nucleated cells each sample contained. To quantify the absolute abundance of each unique TCRbeta CDR3 rearrangement, sequence reads were collapsed and filtered. Productive Simpson clonality was computed per sample as the square root of Simpson's diversity index over productive rearrangements. Not all clones reach the TCRdb copy of this immuneACCESS table, which keeps in-frame sequences only. Checked studies attribute under half of the gap to unresolved V genes and leave the rest unexplained. The V and J calls and the clone size are those of that table, but D and trimming were determined from the DNA. The sample table records about 96,000 clones; 70% to 90% of these occur just once. The top ten hold about 4.2% of the sample.

From cysteine to phenylalanine, the CDR3 is 14 amino acids long. The retained sequence is limited to the CDR3, 42 bases, with the frame set at the first base. Per the germline V gene (reference sequence), MNHEY is the CDR1 and SMNVEV is the CDR2. V lost 6 bases and J lost 3 bases; the stretch between them is 14 bases long. The TCR sequence derives from a human donor with COVID-19, enrolled during active disease. The donor label of this sample is uncertain. This sequence uses TRBV27 and TRBJ1-1, and perhaps TRBD1 as D gene, on 5 matching bases. Sample: peripheral blood. The CDR3 amino acid sequence is: CASSPGRGDTEAFF. The DNA reads TGTGCCAGCAGCCCGGGACGGGGGGACACTGAAGCTTTCTTT.